These 17 T cell receptor beta chains originate from one sample sequenced in a study of cytomegalovirus exposure and HLA in healthy donors. The primer mix had 60 Vbeta and 13 Jbeta primers. Profiling relied on immunoSEQ multiplex PCR, and the TCRdb table lists in-frame clones only, not all of them. Of 100,000 to 150,000 clones detected, roughly 85% appear once; the ten largest clones hold over 15%. The sample consisted of PBMCs. These receptors were obtained from a man between 18 and 29 years old in good health and CMV-seropositive.

V and J are TRBV7-6 and TRBJ2-1, with 9 bases that match TRBD1. V dropped 2 bases and J dropped 5; count of bases not matched to a gene: 1. CDR1 SGHVS and CDR2 FNYEAQ come from the germline V gene. The CDR3 has 14 residues. The CDR3 DNA reads TGTGCCAGCAGCTTATGGGACAGGGACAATGAGCAGTTCTTC. Amino acids: CASSLWDRDNEQFF.

The chain is built from TRBV2 and TRBJ2-1, with 9 positions matching TRBD2. CDR3 length equals 14 residues. V gave up 8 bases and J gave up 1 base; unmatched junction bases: 3. From germline, CDR1 is SNHLY and CDR2 FYNNEI. CDR3 in amino acids: CASSTSGSYNEQFF. The CDR3 nucleotides read TGTGCCAGCTCGACTAGCGGATCCTACAATGAGCAGTTCTTC.

The V and J genes are TRBV19 and TRBJ2-6; no firm D call. The CDR3 has 16 amino acids. V lost 6 bases and J lost 0, with 12 bases in between. CDR1 and CDR2 from the germline V gene are LNHDA and SQIVND (reference sequence). CDR3 sequence: CASSSGSFSGANVLTF. Here the CDR3 DNA reads TGTGCCAGTAGCTCCGGGTCCTTCTCTGGGGCCAACGTCCTGACTTTC.

This chain connects TRBV28 to TRBJ1-5; possible D gene TRBD1, 6 bases. V gave up 5 bases and J gave up 7 bases, with 15 bases separating them. CDR1 and CDR2 from the germline V gene are MDHEN and SYDVKM. The CDR3 covers 14 residues. CDR3 sequence reads: CASSIQEGGQPQHF. As DNA, the CDR3 is TGTGCCAGCAGTATACAGGAAGGGGGACAGCCCCAGCATTTT.

The chain joins TRBV9 to TRBJ2-3, with TRBD1 as a possible D gene (5 bases). V was trimmed by 1 base and J by 5 bases, leaving 8 bases between them. CDR3 length: 13 amino acids. Germline values: CDR1 SGDLS, CDR2 YYNGEE. The CDR3 here is CASSVFDRDTQYF. The CDR3 region has the DNA TGTGCCAGCAGCGTATTTGACAGAGATACGCAGTATTTT.

To note about this clone: The sample carries other DNA sequences with the same CDR3. This chain joins TRBV2 and TRBJ1-2; possibly TRBD1 for D (5 bases). Trimming left V 1 base short and J 2 bases short, with 14 bases between. The length of the CDR3 is 16 residues. Looked up from germline, CDR1 is SNHLY and CDR2 is FYNNEI. CDR3 DNA sequence: TGTGCCAGCAGTGAAGTCCAGGGCGGGGGGAACTATGGCTACACCTTC. Protein: CASSEVQGGGNYGYTF.

The CDR3 sequence: CASSSIQGANQPQHF. CDR3 bases: TGTGCCAGCAGTTCAATACAGGGGGCCAATCAGCCCCAGCATTTT. This chain joins TRBV28 and TRBJ1-5; 9 bases agree with TRBD1. The germline V gene has CDR1 MDHEN and CDR2 SYDVKM. CDR3 size: 15 residues. V shed 4 bases and J 3 bases; nucleotides not matched to a gene: 4. The variable domain in full, with the rest retrieved from reference TRBV28 and TRBJ1-5, is DVKVTQSSRYLVKRTGEKVFLECVQDMDHENMFWYRQDPGLGLRLIYFSYDVKMKEKGDIPEGYSVSREKKERFSLILESASTNQTSMYLCASSSIQGANQPQHFGDGTRLSIL.

The chain recombines TRBV5-4 with TRBJ1-2, with D maybe TRBD1 (6 bases). V lost 5 bases and J 5 bases, leaving 16 bases between the germline ends. CDR1 SGHNT and CDR2 YYREEE come from the germline V gene (reference sequence). The CDR3 sequence is 14 residues long. Here the CDR3 reads CASRRFGQSYGYTF. In DNA form, the CDR3 reads TGTGCCAGCAGACGGTTCGGACAGTCTTATGGCTACACCTTC.

The chain joins TRBV10-2 to TRBJ2-3; TRBD2 agrees at 8 bases. Germline values: CDR1 WSHSY, CDR2 SAAADI. The CDR3 totals 19 residues. With 10 bases clipped from V and 6 bases from J, the junction kept 27 bases outside the gene matches. In nucleotides, the CDR3 is TGCGCCACCCTATTTGCGGGGGGCGGGGGGCTCGAGATGGTGGATACGCAGTATTTT. Protein: CATLFAGGGGLEMVDTQYF.

The chain combines TRBV5-1 with TRBJ2-3; 8 bases agree with TRBD1. CDR3 size: 16 residues. The V gene's germline CDR1 is SGHRS and CDR2 YFSETQ. With 4 bases clipped from V and 4 bases from J, the junction kept 11 bases outside the gene matches. The CDR3 spells CASSPDRGGRADTQYF. The CDR3 nucleotides read TGCGCCAGCAGCCCCGACAGGGGTGGACGTGCAGATACGCAGTATTTT.

This chain joins TRBV6-6 and TRBJ1-2, with D perhaps TRBD1 (5 bases). There are 13 residues in the CDR3. Trimming stripped 6 bases from V and 13 bases from J, with 21 bases between. The germline gives CDR1 MNHNY, CDR2 SVGAGI (reference sequence). The CDR3 loop reads CASSPMGKGLFTF. The CDR3 region has the DNA TGTGCCAGCAGCCCAATGGGAAAGGGGCTTTTCACCTTC.

This clone was seen a handful of times. V is TRBV28 and J is TRBJ2-4; a possible D gene is TRBD1 (6 bases). Germline CDR1 MDHEN, CDR2 SYDVKM. V dropped 6 bases and J dropped 1 base, with 16 bases sitting between them. The CDR3 extends over 16 amino acids. Written as DNA, the CDR3 is TGTGCCAGCAGGGCACAGGGTTATACCGCCAAAAACATTCAGTACTTC. Protein: CASRAQGYTAKNIQYF.

The gene calls are TRBV4-1 and TRBJ2-1; the match to TRBD2 covers 10 bases. The CDR3 sequence is 16 residues long. Per the germline V gene, CDR1 is MGHRA and CDR2 is YSYEKL. J gave up 4 bases and V 2 bases, and 5 bases lay outside the gene matches. This CDR3 is CASSQYTSGEYNEQFF. Here the CDR3 DNA reads TGCGCCAGCAGCCAATATACTAGCGGGGAGTACAATGAGCAGTTCTTC.

V and J are TRBV19 and TRBJ1-1; TRBD1 aligns across 8 bases. V was pared by 9 bases and J by 6 bases, with 9 bases of the junction left unmatched. Germline V gene data show CDR1 as LNHDA and CDR2 as SQIVND (reference sequence). CDR3 length: 13 amino acids. In DNA form, the CDR3 reads TGTGCCAGCTCAGGACAGGGAGGGTCTGAAGCTTTCTTT. It translates to CASSGQGGSEAFF.

The chain carries TRBV4-1 and TRBJ1-1; D may be TRBD1 (5 bases). The CDR3 is 14 amino acids. The germline gives CDR1 MGHRA, CDR2 YSYEKL. V was clipped by 0 bases and J by 6 bases, with 11 bases between them. CDR3: CASSQERGTAEAFF. The CDR3 DNA reads TGCGCCAGCAGCCAAGAGCGGGGGACGGCTGAAGCTTTCTTT.

This clone has only one observation. J is TRBJ2-3 and V is TRBV19; a possible D gene is TRBD1 (5 bases). This CDR3 contains 12 residues. The V gene's germline CDR1 is LNHDA and CDR2 SQIVND (reference sequence). V was trimmed by 5 bases and J by 6 bases, leaving 9 bases between them. CDR3: CASSLHRDTQYF. The DNA of the CDR3 is TGTGCCAGTAGTCTACACAGGGATACGCAGTATTTT.

The chain carries TRBV19 and TRBJ1-5; no reliable D call. CDR3 length equals 15 residues. Trimming stripped 5 bases from V and 0 bases from J, with 11 bases between. The V gene's germline CDR1 is LNHDA and CDR2 SQIVND (reference sequence). The DNA of the CDR3 is TGTGCCAGTAGTGGTGGGCAGTATAGCAATCAGCCCCAGCATTTT. This codes for CASSGGQYSNQPQHF.